This TCR beta chain was sequenced for a study of radiotherapy plus CTLA-4 blockade in lung cancer. Turning to the study itself: Patients showed objective responses in 18% of cases, and disease control was achieved by 25% to 35%. The study's findings and limits: Subsequent to radiotherapy plus ipilimumab, tumor-derived TCR clones underwent expansion in blood.

Sequenced by immunoSEQ multiplex PCR; TCRdb stores in-frame clones only, minus some. The data contain some 110,000 clones, about 84% of them singletons. In this sample, this clone turned up once. Its specificity is unknown. The germline V gene encodes CDR1 SGHRS and CDR2 YFSETQ. V lost 1 base and J 6 bases, leaving 8 bases between the germline ends. This CDR3 has 13 amino acids. This clonotype was obtained from a human donor with non-small cell lung cancer that progressed on radiotherapy plus ipilimumab. Some clones in this sample may be carry-over from other donors' samples. The sequencing here drew on peripheral blood, taken from a patient treated with radiotherapy plus ipilimumab. The chain links TRBV5-1 to TRBJ1-3; D is perhaps TRBD1 (6 bases). As DNA, the CDR3 is TGCGCCAGCAGCTTGAACAGGGAAAACACCATATATTTT. The encoded protein is CASSLNRENTIYF.